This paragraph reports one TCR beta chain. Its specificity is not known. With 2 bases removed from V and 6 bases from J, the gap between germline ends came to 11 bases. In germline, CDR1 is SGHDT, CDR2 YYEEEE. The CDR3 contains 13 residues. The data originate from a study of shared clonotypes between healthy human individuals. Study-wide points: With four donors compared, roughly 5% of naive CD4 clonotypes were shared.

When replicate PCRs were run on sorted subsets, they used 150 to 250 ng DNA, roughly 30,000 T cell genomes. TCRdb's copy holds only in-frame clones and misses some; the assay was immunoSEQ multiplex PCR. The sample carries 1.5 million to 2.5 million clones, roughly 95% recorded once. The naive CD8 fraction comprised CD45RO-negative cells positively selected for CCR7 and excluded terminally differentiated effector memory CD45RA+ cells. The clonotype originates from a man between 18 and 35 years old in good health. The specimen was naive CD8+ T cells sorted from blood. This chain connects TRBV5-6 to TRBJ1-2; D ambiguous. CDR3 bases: TGTGCCAGCAGCTTTGATGGTTCGCATGGCTACACCTTC. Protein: CASSFDGSHGYTF.